The next 29 T cell receptor beta chains were all read from a single sample in a study of CD8 T cells in Susac syndrome. Random-hexamer reverse transcription was applied to about 0.5 to 1 ug RNA. MiXCR, applied by TCRdb to the immunoSEQ multiplex PCR reads, yields one record per CDR3 protein. Of some 150,000 distinct CDR3 sequences in the sample, 90% to 95% were seen once. The sequenced material came from CD8+ T cells from PBMCs. The receptors come from a human donor in good health.

This clonotype was counted once. The rearrangement uses TRBV19 and TRBJ2-7, with TRBD2 matching 11 bases. V was pared by 5 bases and J by 2 bases, with 8 bases of the junction left unmatched. The V gene's germline CDR1 is LNHDA and CDR2 SQIVND (reference sequence). The CDR3 runs 16 residues. CDR3 residues: CASSRMGLAVPYEQYF. Here the CDR3 DNA reads TGTGCCAGTAGTCGGATGGGACTAGCGGTACCCTACGAGCAGTACTTC.

V is TRBV9 and J is TRBJ1-1; tentatively, D is TRBD1 (6 bases). The CDR3 totals 12 residues. Germline V gene lookup returns CDR1 SGDLS and CDR2 YYNGEE. With 3 bases removed from V and 11 bases from J, the gap between germline ends came to 14 bases. CDR3 in amino acids: CASSGRNRDAFF. The CDR3 region has the DNA TGTGCCAGCAGCGGAAGGAACAGGGACGCTTTCTTT.

V gene TRBV12-3 or TRBV12-4 combines with J gene TRBJ2-2; D remains unclear. The CDR3 loop spans 11 amino acids. The V and J ends lost 7 bases and 7 bases respectively, with 7 bases between them. The chain's CDR3 is CASTKDGELFF. CDR3 nucleotides: TGTGCCAGCACCAAGGACGGGGAGCTGTTTTTT.

V and J are TRBV29-1 and TRBJ2-7, with D perhaps TRBD1 (5 bases). V lost 5 bases and J lost 6, with 14 bases in between. The CDR3 totals 12 residues. The V gene's germline CDR1 is SQVTM and CDR2 ANQGSEA. The CDR3 nucleotides are TGCAGCGTTCGTGGGCAGGGCCCCGAGCAGTACTTC. This gives the protein CSVRGQGPEQYF.

The rearrangement links TRBV29-1 to TRBJ2-2; 10 bases fit TRBD2. V lost 3 bases to trimming and J lost 6 bases; unmatched junction nucleotides: 1. This CDR3 has 13 residues. CDR1 is SQVTM and CDR2 is ANQGSEA in the germline V gene. DNA for the CDR3: TGCAGCGTTGATCTAGCGGGAGCCGGGGAGCTGTTTTTT. Translated, it gives CSVDLAGAGELFF.

In DNA form, the CDR3 reads TGCGCCAGCAGCCAGAGGTGGGTGGTCGTCGCCGGGGCGGAAGAGACCCAGTACTTC. Protein product: CASSQRWVVVAGAEETQYF. The V gene is TRBV4-3, the J gene TRBJ2-5, with D perhaps assigned TRBD1 or TRBD2 (5 bases each). Germline V gene data show CDR1 as LGHNA and CDR2 as YSLEER. V lost 3 bases to trimming and J lost 3 bases, with 26 bases between them. This CDR3 has 19 residues.

The J gene is TRBJ2-7, the V gene TRBV7-9; D is unclear. This CDR3 region has 12 residues. Germline CDR1 reads SEHNR; CDR2 reads FQNEAQ (reference sequence). V dropped 5 bases and J dropped 0 bases, with 5 bases sitting between them. The CDR3 nucleotides read TGTGCCAGCAGCGTGAGCTCCTACGAGCAGTACTTC. It specifies CASSVSSYEQYF. The full variable domain, rest sourced from reference TRBV7-9 and TRBJ2-7, is DTGVSQNPRHKITKRGQNVTFRCDPISEHNRLYWYRQTLGQGPEFLTYFQNEAQLEKSRLLSDRFSAERPKGSFSTLEIQRTEQGDSAMYLCASSVSSYEQYFGPGTRLTVT.

A few counts support this clonotype. The chain is built from TRBV3-1 and TRBJ2-5; weak D call: TRBD2 (5 bases). CDR1 and CDR2 (germline): LGHDT, YNNKEL (reference sequence). The ends were cut back, 7 bases at V and 4 bases at J, with 7 bases in the middle. The CDR3 is made up of 11 amino acids. The DNA for the CDR3 is TGTGCCAGCACCCGGGGAGAGACCCAGTACTTC. Translation: CASTRGETQYF.

The chain uses TRBV28 and TRBJ1-5, with a possible D match to TRBD1 (6 bases). Germline lookup yields CDR1 MDHEN and CDR2 SYDVKM. The V end was cut by 5 bases, the J end by 0 bases, with 8 bases between. The CDR3 totals 14 residues. CDR3 bases: TGTGCCAGCAGTCGGGGGGCTAGCAATCAGCCCCAGCATTTT. Its protein is CASSRGASNQPQHF.

The chain is built from TRBV5-1 and TRBJ2-7, with D uncertain. V lost 5 bases and J lost 3, with 12 bases in between. Per the germline V gene, CDR1 is SGHRS and CDR2 is YFSETQ. This CDR3 region has 13 residues. The CDR3 loop reads CASRGDTDYEQYF. The CDR3 DNA is TGCGCCAGCAGAGGAGACACAGACTACGAGCAGTACTTC.

V and J are TRBV19 and TRBJ2-1; perhaps TRBD1 as D (5 bases). The CDR3 has 11 amino acids. Per the germline V gene, CDR1 is LNHDA and CDR2 is SQIVND (reference sequence). V dropped 5 bases and J dropped 8 bases, with 7 bases sitting between them. The CDR3: CASSLRDEQFF. The CDR3 DNA follows: TGTGCCAGTAGTCTCAGGGATGAGCAGTTCTTC.

The chain carries TRBV24-1 and TRBJ2-1; D ambiguous. Germline assignment: CDR1 KGHDR and CDR2 SFDVKD. The CDR3 has 13 residues. Between the trimmed V and J ends, which lost 9 bases and 6 bases, there was a span of 14 bases. The CDR3 spells CATLDAFSNEQFF. The CDR3 nucleotides read TGTGCCACCTTAGACGCATTTAGCAATGAGCAGTTCTTC.

The chain recombines TRBV19 with TRBJ1-1; no definite D call. CDR1 is LNHDA and CDR2 is SQIVND in the germline V gene (reference sequence). The CDR3 totals 11 residues. Trimming removed 9 bases from V and 0 bases from J, with 5 bases in between. The CDR3 loop reads CASGLNTEAFF. CDR3 in DNA: TGTGCCAGCGGGCTGAACACTGAAGCTTTCTTT.

The V and J genes are TRBV20-1 and TRBJ1-2; 8 bases match TRBD1. Germline V gene sequence: CDR1 DFQATT, CDR2 SNEGSKA (reference sequence). The CDR3 sequence is 15 residues long. Trimming took 3 bases from V and 7 from J; bases not matched to a gene: 13. The CDR3 is CSASPFLRGRFGYTF. CDR3 sequence (DNA): TGCAGTGCTAGCCCCTTCCTCAGGGGGCGTTTTGGCTACACCTTC.

The chain is built from TRBV27 and TRBJ2-5; D is possibly TRBD1 (5 bases). This CDR3 spans 13 amino acids. CDR1 MNHEY and CDR2 SMNVEV come from the germline V gene (reference sequence). V gave up 7 bases and J gave up 5 bases, with 14 bases separating them. CDR3 coding DNA: TGTGCCAGCAAGACTCAGGGCTGGGAGACCCAGTACTTC. Amino acids: CASKTQGWETQYF.

The rearrangement uses TRBV9 and TRBJ2-5, with D perhaps matching TRBD2 (6 bases). The V end lost 2 bases, the J end lost 0 bases, and 11 bases lay between the germline ends. Germline-derived CDR1 and CDR2 are SGDLS and YYNGEE. CDR3 size: 15 residues. As DNA, the CDR3 is TGTGCCAGCAGCGTCAGCCTAGCGTACCAAGAGACCCAGTACTTC. Its protein product is CASSVSLAYQETQYF.

V and J are TRBV5-6 and TRBJ1-2, with a tentative D call TRBD1 (5 bases). V was trimmed by 2 bases and J by 8 bases, leaving 16 bases between them. Germline CDR1 reads SGHDT; CDR2 reads YYEEEE. CDR3 size: 14 residues. The CDR3 DNA reads as TGTGCCAGCAGCTTAATCCCCAGGGAGGGGGGCTACACCTTC. Protein sequence: CASSLIPREGGYTF.

This clonotype was recorded once. The chain carries TRBV20-1 and TRBJ2-1; 12 nucleotides line up with TRBD2. The CDR3 consists of 14 residues. Germline V gene lookup returns CDR1 DFQATT and CDR2 SNEGSKA (reference sequence). The trim removed 6 bases at V and 3 bases at J, leaving 3 bases unmatched. The CDR3 region has the DNA TGCAGTGCAATGACTAGCGGGGGCTACAATGAGCAGTTCTTC. Translated: CSAMTSGGYNEQFF.

The chain couples TRBV15 to TRBJ2-5; D is uncertain. Between the trimmed V and J ends, which lost 1 base and 3 bases, there was a span of 12 bases. The CDR3 is 15 amino acids. Per germline, CDR1 LNHNV and CDR2 YYDKDF (reference sequence). The DNA of the CDR3 is TGTGCCACCAGCAGAGGTGTCGAGCGTGAAGAGACCCAGTACTTC. It yields the protein CATSRGVEREETQYF.

This chain links TRBV7-8 with TRBJ2-7; TRBD1 matches 9 bases. CDR3 length equals 11 residues. Trimming took 11 bases from V and 5 from J; bases not matched to a gene: 4. The V gene's germline CDR1 is SGHVS and CDR2 FQNEAQ. CDR3 coding DNA: TGTGCCGCCGGGACAGGGAACGAGCAGTACTTC. Its translation is CAAGTGNEQYF.

This chain uses TRBV29-1 with TRBJ2-7, with D possibly TRBD1 on 5 matching bases. Germline assignment: CDR1 SQVTM and CDR2 ANQGSEA. V was pared by 6 bases and J by 1 base, with 7 bases between. CDR3 length equals 11 residues. The CDR3 sequence: CSVTVSYEQYF. DNA of the CDR3: TGCAGCGTGACAGTATCCTACGAGCAGTACTTC.

The V gene is TRBV28, the J gene TRBJ2-7; D is ambiguous. The CDR3 spans 11 residues. The V end lost 5 bases, the J end lost 2 bases, and 4 bases lay between the germline ends. CDR1 is MDHEN, CDR2 SYDVKM, per germline. The CDR3 coding sequence is TGTGCCAGCAGTCCTACCTACGAGCAGTACTTC. It is translated as CASSPTYEQYF.

The genes are TRBV30 and TRBJ2-3; D may be TRBD1 (6 bases). Germline CDR1 is GTSNPN and CDR2 is SVGIG (reference sequence). V gave up 3 bases and J gave up 3 bases, with 7 bases separating them. This CDR3 has 12 residues. CDR3 sequence reads: CAWRQGTDTQYF. The CDR3 DNA reads TGTGCCTGGAGACAGGGAACAGATACGCAGTATTTT. The complete variable domain, with remaining parts taken from reference TRBV30 and TRBJ2-3, reads SQTIHQWPATLVQPVGSPLSLECTVEGTSNPNLYWYRQAAGRGLQLLFYSVGIGQISSEVPQNLSASRPQDRQFILSSKKLLLSDSGFYLCAWRQGTDTQYFGPGTRLTVL.

This rearrangement joins TRBV29-1 to TRBJ2-2; weak D call: TRBD1 (6 bases). This CDR3 region has 11 residues. V lost 5 bases and J 6 bases, leaving 7 bases between the germline ends. Germline V gives CDR1 SQVTM, CDR2 ANQGSEA. CDR3 sequence (DNA): TGCAGCGTTTGGGGGCCCGGGGAGCTGTTTTTT. Its translation: CSVWGPGELFF.

CDR3 sequence (DNA): TGCAGTGCCCTAAGACTAGCGGGTGTCTCCTACAATGAGCAGTTCTTC. This translates into CSALRLAGVSYNEQFF. The V and J genes are TRBV20-1 and TRBJ2-1; 10 nucleotides match TRBD2. Germline V gene sequence: CDR1 DFQATT, CDR2 SNEGSKA (reference sequence). V lost 6 bases, J lost 0 bases, and 8 bases stayed unmatched. The CDR3 length is 16 residues.

The chain joins TRBV27 to TRBJ2-1, with a weak D call TRBD1 (6 bases). Germline CDR1 and CDR2: MNHEY and SMNVEV (reference sequence). This CDR3 is built from 14 residues. With 1 base removed from V and 6 bases from J, the gap between germline ends came to 10 bases. CDR3 DNA: TGTGCCAGCAGTTTATATTCCAGGGGCAATGAGCAGTTCTTC. Protein: CASSLYSRGNEQFF.

This CDR3 is CASSLVREYGVAGELFF. CDR3 nucleotides: TGTGCCAGCAGCTTAGTCCGGGAGTATGGGGTCGCCGGGGAGCTGTTTTTT. This chain joins TRBV7-9 and TRBJ2-2, with D possibly being TRBD2 (6 bases). This CDR3 is 17 amino acids long. The germline V gene encodes CDR1 SEHNR and CDR2 FQNEAQ (reference sequence). V was clipped by 1 base and J by 6 bases, with 18 bases between them. The full variable domain, completed using reference TRBV7-9 and TRBJ2-2, is DTGVSQNPRHKITKRGQNVTFRCDPISEHNRLYWYRQTLGQGPEFLTYFQNEAQLEKSRLLSDRFSAERPKGSFSTLEIQRTEQGDSAMYLCASSLVREYGVAGELFFGEGSRLTVL.

The chain links TRBV20-1 to TRBJ2-7; D perhaps matches TRBD2 (5 bases). The germline gives CDR1 DFQATT, CDR2 SNEGSKA (reference sequence). The CDR3 contains 13 residues. V lost 3 bases, J lost 2 bases, and 11 bases lay in between. CDR3 in DNA: TGCAGTGCTAGGGCGCGGGTGGCCTACGAGCAGTACTTC. This translates into CSARARVAYEQYF.

The chain recombines TRBV9 with TRBJ2-7; 13 positions agree with TRBD2. The CDR3 consists of 15 residues. In germline, CDR1 is SGDLS, CDR2 YYNGEE. The V and J ends lost 3 bases and 5 bases, in that order; junction bases with no gene match: 5. The CDR3 DNA sequence: TGTGCCAGCAGCGAACTAGCGGGAGGGCCGAACGAGCAGTACTTC. Translation gives CASSELAGGPNEQYF.